Below are 25 T cell receptor beta chains sequenced from a single sample in a study of response to subunit inactivated influenza vaccine. TCRdb independently ran MiXCR on the RT-PCR reads; one entry per CDR3 protein. The table shows about 540,000 distinct CDR3 sequences, with 11% to 15% occurring only once. The sequenced sample was PBMCs from blood, obtained 12 days after vaccination. Receptors originate from a man between 50 and 59 years old who received an inactivated influenza vaccine.

This clonotype was counted only a few times. The rearrangement links TRBV20-1 to TRBJ2-1; 11 bases fit TRBD2. V shed 1 base, J shed 3 bases, and the junction held 8 bases outside the gene matches. Germline CDR1 and CDR2: DFQATT and SNEGSKA (reference sequence). This CDR3 region has 17 residues. CDR3 coding DNA: TGCAGTGCTAGAGTGGCTAGCGGGAGGAAGGGCTACAATGAGCAGTTCTTC. It yields the protein CSARVASGRKGYNEQFF.

This clonotype has a count of ten or more. This chain connects TRBV29-1 to TRBJ2-5; perhaps TRBD1 as D (6 bases). The CDR3 extends over 13 amino acids. Trimming pared 4 bases from V and 3 bases from J, leaving 12 bases between. Germline V lookup: CDR1 SQVTM, CDR2 ANQGSEA. CDR3 bases: TGCAGCGTTGTAAGGGGGTCGGAAGAGACCCAGTACTTC. It encodes CSVVRGSEETQYF.

The chain couples TRBV2 to TRBJ2-2, with D maybe TRBD1 (6 bases). V shed 6 bases and J shed 0 bases, with 11 bases lying between them. The germline V gene encodes CDR1 SNHLY and CDR2 FYNNEI. The CDR3 spans 15 residues. The CDR3 region is CASSPTGTNTGELFF. Here the CDR3 DNA reads TGTGCCAGCAGCCCAACAGGGACGAACACCGGGGAGCTGTTTTTT.

This clonotype was seen ten or more times. This chain joins TRBV11-1 and TRBJ1-6; D perhaps matches TRBD1 (5 bases). There are 14 residues in the CDR3. CDR1 is SGHAT, CDR2 FQDESV, per germline (reference sequence). Trimming pared 5 bases from V and 8 bases from J, leaving 13 bases between. CDR3 loop: CASSLDDSYSPLHF. The CDR3 region has the DNA TGTGCCAGCAGCCTAGATGACAGCTATTCACCCCTCCACTTT. Drawing the rest from reference TRBV11-1 and TRBJ1-6, the complete variable domain is EAEVAQSPRYKITEKSQAVAFWCDPISGHATLYWYRQILGQGPELLVQFQDESVVDDSQLPKDRFSAERLKGVDSTLKIQPAELGDSAMYLCASSLDDSYSPLHFGNGTRLTVT.

A single count supports this clonotype. This chain links TRBV20-1 with TRBJ2-7; a possible D gene is TRBD1 (5 bases). V lost 3 bases and J lost 6, with 18 bases in between. This CDR3 comprises 14 residues. Germline lookup yields CDR1 DFQATT and CDR2 SNEGSKA (reference sequence). CDR3 DNA: TGCAGTGCTAGGCCTAGACAGTATCCCTCCGAGCAGTACTTC. Protein product: CSARPRQYPSEQYF.

This clonotype appeared a few times. V usage is TRBV7-8 and J usage is TRBJ1-4; 8 bases agree with TRBD1. This CDR3 comprises 15 residues. Germline V CDR1 and CDR2: SGHVS, FQNEAQ. V lost 3 bases and J lost 5; bases outside the gene matches: 5. For the CDR3, the DNA is TGTGCCAGCAGCTTTTCGACAGGGGCAAATGAAAAACTGTTTTTT. Translation: CASSFSTGANEKLFF. Full variable domain (remainder filled in from reference TRBV7-8 and TRBJ1-4): GAGVSQSPRYKVAKRGQDVALRCDPISGHVSLFWYQQALGQGPEFLTYFQNEAQLDKSGLPSDRFFAERPEGSVSTLKIQRTQQEDSAVYLCASSFSTGANEKLFFGSGTQLSVL.

A few counts support this clonotype. This sequence joins TRBV6-1 and TRBJ1-5; 11 nucleotides match TRBD1. Germline-derived CDR1 and CDR2 are MNHNS and SASEGT. The junction had 6 bases not matched to a gene; V was cut back by 4 bases and J by 1 base. This CDR3 contains 17 residues. CDR3 nucleotides: TGTGCCAGCAGTGGGACAGGGGGCATAGGGAGCAATCAGCCCCAGCATTTT. Amino acids: CASSGTGGIGSNQPQHF.

This clonotype was seen many times. The chain joins TRBV2 to TRBJ2-7, with 7 bases lining up with TRBD1. CDR3 size: 14 residues. The germline V gene encodes CDR1 SNHLY and CDR2 FYNNEI. With 1 base clipped from V and 6 bases from J, the junction kept 6 bases outside the gene matches. The DNA of the CDR3 is TGTGCCAGCAGTGAAGGACAGGGTCTCGGCGAGCAGTACTTC. Translated, it gives CASSEGQGLGEQYF.

The table lists this clonotype with a few counts. This chain uses TRBV5-6 with TRBJ2-7; tentative D call: TRBD2 (6 bases). The germline V and J ends were trimmed by 4 bases and 4 bases, with 12 bases remaining between them. Germline V CDR1 and CDR2: SGHDT, YYEEEE. This CDR3 comprises 13 residues. The CDR3 sequence is CASSKGTYYEQYF. Written as DNA, the CDR3 is TGTGCCAGCAGCAAGGGGACTTATTACGAGCAGTACTTC.

V and J are TRBV4-3 and TRBJ2-2; the D is unclear. The CDR3 covers 16 residues. Germline CDR1 LGHNA, CDR2 YSLEER. V dropped 0 bases and J dropped 6 bases, with 14 bases sitting between them. The CDR3 DNA follows: TGCGCCAGCAGCCAAGACTTCCTTGTCCCGGCCGGGGAGCTGTTTTTT. It codes for CASSQDFLVPAGELFF.

The chain has TRBV5-1 and TRBJ2-2; the D is unclear. The CDR3 is 15 residues long. Germline V lookup: CDR1 SGHRS, CDR2 YFSETQ. Deletions cut 4 bases from V and 0 bases from J, with 10 bases between. CDR3 sequence (DNA): TGCGCCAGCAGCCCGGCGCAGGCGAACACCGGGGAGCTGTTTTTT. Translating it yields CASSPAQANTGELFF.

This clonotype was seen a handful of times. The rearrangement joins TRBV29-1 to TRBJ2-6, with a tentative D call TRBD2 (7 bases). The CDR3 is made up of 14 amino acids. Trimming shortened V by 6 bases and J by 0 bases, and 9 bases separated the two germline ends. Germline V gives CDR1 SQVTM, CDR2 ANQGSEA. In nucleotides, the CDR3 is TGCAGCGTGGGAGGGGGCTCTGGGGCCAACGTCCTGACTTTC. This encodes CSVGGGSGANVLTF.

This clonotype has a handful of counts. The V gene is TRBV12-3 or TRBV12-4, the J gene TRBJ2-7; 10 nucleotides agree with TRBD1. Trimming removed 8 bases from V and 2 bases from J; junction bases left unmatched: 9. This CDR3 region has 15 residues. CDR3 loop: CASGWGQGKAYEQYF. CDR3 DNA: TGTGCCAGCGGTTGGGGACAGGGGAAGGCCTACGAGCAGTACTTC.

With respect to this clonotype: A much larger clone is a single base away; this may be a read error. V and J are TRBV4-2 and TRBJ2-5; D unresolved. Trimming left V 0 bases short and J 8 bases short, with 16 bases between. There are 15 residues in the CDR3. Germline CDR1 LGHNA, CDR2 YNFKEQ. Here the CDR3 reads CASSQDTSSRDTQYF. CDR3 coding DNA: TGTGCCAGCAGCCAAGATACCAGTTCTAGAGACACCCAGTACTTC.

In this sample, this clonotype turned up a few times. V gene TRBV20-1 combines with J gene TRBJ1-5, with D possibly being TRBD1 (5 bases). In germline, CDR1 is DFQATT, CDR2 SNEGSKA (reference sequence). V gave up 1 base and J gave up 0 bases, with 10 bases separating them. This CDR3 has 15 amino acids. The CDR3 reads CSARGGTVSNQPQHF. CDR3 nucleotides: TGCAGTGCTAGAGGGGGGACGGTTAGCAATCAGCCCCAGCATTTT.

The sample holds a few counts of this clonotype. This chain links TRBV12-3 or TRBV12-4 with TRBJ2-1; TRBD2 aligns across 8 bases. The CDR3 covers 14 residues. V trimming: 1 base; J trimming: 8 bases; junction bases outside the gene matches: 4. The CDR3 region is CASSLGSGEDEQFF. The CDR3 DNA sequence: TGTGCCAGCAGTTTAGGTAGCGGGGAGGATGAGCAGTTCTTC.

This clonotype showed up just a few times. The rearrangement joins TRBV27 to TRBJ2-6, with a weak D call TRBD1 (5 bases). CDR1 and CDR2 (germline): MNHEY, SMNVEV (reference sequence). This CDR3 spans 16 amino acids. The V gene lost 6 bases and the J gene lost 0 bases, with 12 bases spanning the gap. The CDR3 DNA reads as TGTGCCAGCAGCCACAGGTTAACCTCTGGGGCCAACGTCCTGACTTTC. Protein: CASSHRLTSGANVLTF.

In its sample, this clonotype was seen a few times. The rearrangement uses TRBV29-1 and TRBJ2-3, with D unclear. V lost 7 bases, J lost 1 base, and 15 bases lay in between. The CDR3 contains 14 residues. From germline, CDR1 is SQVTM and CDR2 ANQGSEA. DNA of the CDR3: TGCAGCGGATCGCTATCCTATGGCACAGATACGCAGTATTTT. It specifies CSGSLSYGTDTQYF.

The V gene is TRBV6-1, the J gene TRBJ2-5; D is undetermined. Germline CDR1 and CDR2: MNHNS and SASEGT. V gave up 2 bases and J gave up 2 bases, with 12 bases separating them. The CDR3 is made up of 15 amino acids. The CDR3 bases are TGTGCCAGCAGTGAAAATCCGGGCTCTCAAGAGACCCAGTACTTC. It specifies CASSENPGSQETQYF.

The chain couples TRBV4-2 to TRBJ2-5, with TRBD1 identical over 12 bases. V lost 3 bases, J lost 5 bases, and 4 bases stayed unmatched. This CDR3 spans 15 amino acids. Germline V CDR1 and CDR2: LGHNA, YNFKEQ. CDR3 in amino acids: CASSQGTGGRETQYF. The CDR3 coding sequence is TGTGCCAGCAGCCAGGGGACAGGGGGCAGGGAGACCCAGTACTTC.

This clonotype came up a few times. This chain connects TRBV12-3 or TRBV12-4 to TRBJ2-7; D not resolved. This CDR3 has 13 amino acids. The germline V and J ends were trimmed by 7 bases and 6 bases, with 16 bases remaining between them. This chain's CDR3 is CASTKVRGAEQYF. In DNA form, the CDR3 reads TGTGCCAGCACCAAAGTGAGAGGCGCCGAGCAGTACTTC.

This clonotype was seen many times. The chain carries TRBV7-2 and TRBJ2-3, with D unclear. Germline CDR1 reads SGHTA; CDR2 reads FQGNSA. The CDR3 contains 16 residues. The V end lost 0 bases, the J end lost 6 bases, and 16 bases lay between the germline ends. The CDR3 DNA reads as TGTGCCAGCAGCTTAGCGTTGGGCCTACTGGGGGATACGCAGTATTTT. Translation gives CASSLALGLLGDTQYF.

This clonotype has only a few counts. The chain combines TRBV7-9 with TRBJ2-3, with 9 bases that match TRBD1. Germline V CDR1 and CDR2: SEHNR, FQNEAQ (reference sequence). J was trimmed by 3 bases and V by 5 bases; bases with no gene match: 3. CDR3 length: 14 residues. The CDR3 sequence: CASSIGQGTDTQYF. CDR3 DNA: TGTGCCAGCAGCATTGGACAGGGGACAGATACGCAGTATTTT.

This chain joins TRBV5-1 and TRBJ1-3, with D possibly matching TRBD1 (6 bases). CDR3 length equals 16 residues. Trimming took off 4 bases at V and 0 bases at J, with 14 bases between the two ends. CDR1 and CDR2 (germline): SGHRS, YFSETQ. DNA for the CDR3: TGCGCCAGCAGCCCTACAGGGATTCTCTCTGGAAACACCATATATTTT. Encoded protein: CASSPTGILSGNTIYF.

Only a few counts were recorded for this clonotype. The chain couples TRBV5-5 to TRBJ2-2; no definite D call. Germline values: CDR1 SGHKS, CDR2 YYEKEE (reference sequence). This CDR3 region has 12 residues. V lost 4 bases and J lost 7, with 8 bases in between. The CDR3 sequence: CASSAYIGELFF. The DNA for the CDR3 is TGTGCCAGCAGCGCCTACATCGGGGAGCTGTTTTTT.